These 9 T cell receptor beta chains were all obtained from the same sample, sequenced in a study of cytomegalovirus exposure and HLA in healthy donors. The PCR made use of 60 Vbeta and 13 Jbeta primers. Assay: immunoSEQ multiplex PCR; the TCRdb copy retains only in-frame clones and omits some. This table holds about 78,000 clones, about 80% found once. Sequencing was carried out using PBMCs. These receptors originate from a man between 50 and 59 years old in good health and CMV-seropositive.

The V call is TRBV18, the J call TRBJ1-2; no clear D. The CDR3 consists of 12 residues. The germline V gene encodes CDR1 KGHSH and CDR2 LQKENI. The V end was cut by 5 bases, the J end by 4 bases, with 8 bases between. The CDR3 protein is CASSTGAYGYTF. CDR3 DNA sequence: TGTGCCAGCTCAACGGGAGCCTATGGCTACACCTTC.

This clone appeared a single time. The chain links TRBV10-3 to TRBJ2-7; TRBD2 aligns across 7 bases. Germline CDR1 ENHRY, CDR2 SYGVKD. The CDR3 totals 16 residues. After removal of 2 bases from V and 4 bases from J, the junction contained 11 bases not matched to a gene. Here the CDR3 DNA reads TGTGCCATCAGTGAGCTGGTGTCTAGCGGCAATTACGAGCAGTACTTC. Amino acids: CAISELVSSGNYEQYF.

This chain connects TRBV19 to TRBJ1-2; 12 bases line up with TRBD1. Germline assignment: CDR1 LNHDA and CDR2 SQIVND (reference sequence). The CDR3 has 16 residues. The V gene end was trimmed by 5 bases and the J gene end by 6 bases; junction bases not matched to a gene: 10. The CDR3 DNA is TGTGCCAGTAGTTTGGGGACAGGGGGCGCAGGGAATGGCTACACCTTC. This encodes CASSLGTGGAGNGYTF.

This clone was found a few times. The chain uses TRBV14 and TRBJ2-5; D possibly corresponds to TRBD1 (6 bases). V was pared by 0 bases and J by 4 bases, with 18 bases between. This CDR3 is built from 17 residues. Germline V CDR1 and CDR2: SGHDN, FVKESK. The CDR3 nucleotides are TGTGCCAGCAGCCAAGATCTAGGCCAGGGGCCCCGAGAGACCCAGTACTTC. Protein product: CASSQDLGQGPRETQYF. Filled out from reference TRBV14 and TRBJ2-5, the complete variable domain reads EAGVTQFPSHSVIEKGQTVTLRCDPISGHDNLYWYRRVMGKEIKFLLHFVKESKQDESGMPNNRFLAERTGGTYSTLKVQPAELEDSGVYFCASSQDLGQGPRETQYFGPGTRLLVL.

This clone showed up just once. The rearrangement joins TRBV30 to TRBJ2-3; 12 positions agree with TRBD2. Germline CDR1 GTSNPN, CDR2 SVGIG (reference sequence). The CDR3 covers 16 residues. V trimming: 2 bases; J trimming: 3 bases; junction bases outside the gene matches: 6. The CDR3 DNA is TGTGCCTGGAGTCTCCCGACTAGCGGGAGAACAGATACGCAGTATTTT. Its protein is CAWSLPTSGRTDTQYF.

The chain recombines TRBV7-9 with TRBJ1-1, with D unresolved. CDR3 length: 14 residues. Trimming took off 1 base at V and 1 base at J, with 7 bases between the two ends. Germline V gene sequence: CDR1 SEHNR, CDR2 FQNEAQ (reference sequence). This chain's CDR3 is CASSLDGTNTEAFF. CDR3 sequence (DNA): TGTGCCAGCAGCTTAGACGGTACGAACACTGAAGCTTTCTTT.

V is TRBV5-8 and J is TRBJ2-7; the D gene is possibly TRBD2 (6 bases). The CDR3 is 15 residues long. The ends were cut back, 4 bases at V and 5 bases at J, with 19 bases in the middle. The germline gives CDR1 SGHTS, CDR2 YDEGEE. CDR3 DNA sequence: TGTGCCAGCAGCCGAGAGCCCGGGAGTTCCCACGAGCAGTACTTC. This sequence encodes CASSREPGSSHEQYF.

The gene calls are TRBV29-1 and TRBJ2-1; D is perhaps TRBD1 (5 bases). Trimming took off 4 bases at V and 0 bases at J, with 13 bases between the two ends. This CDR3 has 15 residues. CDR1 and CDR2 (germline): SQVTM, ANQGSEA. CDR3 sequence (DNA): TGCAGCGTTGTGACAGCTGTCAGCTCCTACAATGAGCAGTTCTTC. It encodes CSVVTAVSSYNEQFF.

Here the CDR3 DNA reads TGTGCCAGTAGTATTAACAGGGAGAACACTGAAGCTTTCTTT. This translates into CASSINRENTEAFF. The chain couples TRBV19 to TRBJ1-1; D perhaps matches TRBD1 (6 bases). This CDR3 has 14 amino acids. The V end lost 3 bases, the J end lost 1 base, and 9 bases lay between the germline ends. In germline, CDR1 is LNHDA, CDR2 SQIVND (reference sequence).